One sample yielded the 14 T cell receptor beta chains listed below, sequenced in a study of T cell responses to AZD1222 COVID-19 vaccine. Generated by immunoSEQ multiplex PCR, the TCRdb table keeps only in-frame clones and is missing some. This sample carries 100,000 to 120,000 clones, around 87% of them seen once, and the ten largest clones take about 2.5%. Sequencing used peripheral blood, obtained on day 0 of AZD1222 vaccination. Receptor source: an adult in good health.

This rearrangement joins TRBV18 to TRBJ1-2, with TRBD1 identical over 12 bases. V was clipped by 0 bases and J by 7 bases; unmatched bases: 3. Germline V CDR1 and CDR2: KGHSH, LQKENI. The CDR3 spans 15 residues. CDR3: CASSPPGTGGSGYTF. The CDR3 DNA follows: TGTGCCAGCTCACCACCCGGGACAGGGGGCAGTGGCTACACCTTC.

The CDR3: CASSSSDRGGNTIYF. The CDR3 DNA follows: TGTGCCAGCAGCTCGTCTGACAGGGGTGGAAACACCATATATTTT. This chain uses TRBV11-2 with TRBJ1-3; 8 bases are a match to TRBD1. Germline loops: CDR1 SGHAT, CDR2 FQNNGV. CDR3 length: 15 amino acids. Losses at the gene ends were 4 bases for V and 3 bases for J; bases not matched to a gene: 5.

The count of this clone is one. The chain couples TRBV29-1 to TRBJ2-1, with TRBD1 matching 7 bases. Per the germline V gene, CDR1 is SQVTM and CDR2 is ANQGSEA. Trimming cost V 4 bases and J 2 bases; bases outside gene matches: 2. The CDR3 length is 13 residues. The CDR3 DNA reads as TGCAGCGTTGGACAGGGCGCCTACAATGAGCAGTTCTTC. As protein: CSVGQGAYNEQFF.

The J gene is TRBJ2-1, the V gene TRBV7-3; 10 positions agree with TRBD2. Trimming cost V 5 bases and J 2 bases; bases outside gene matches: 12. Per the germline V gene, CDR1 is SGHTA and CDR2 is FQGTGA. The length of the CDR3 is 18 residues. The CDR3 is CASSDGLAANGPYNEQFF. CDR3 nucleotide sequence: TGTGCCAGCAGCGACGGACTAGCGGCCAATGGACCCTACAATGAGCAGTTCTTC.

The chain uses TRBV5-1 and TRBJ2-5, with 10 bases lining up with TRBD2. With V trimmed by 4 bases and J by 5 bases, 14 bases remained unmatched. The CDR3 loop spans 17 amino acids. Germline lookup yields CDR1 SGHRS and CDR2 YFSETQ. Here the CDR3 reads CASSPGTSGDLRETQYF. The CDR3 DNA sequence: TGCGCCAGCAGCCCAGGAACTAGCGGGGACCTCCGGGAGACCCAGTACTTC.

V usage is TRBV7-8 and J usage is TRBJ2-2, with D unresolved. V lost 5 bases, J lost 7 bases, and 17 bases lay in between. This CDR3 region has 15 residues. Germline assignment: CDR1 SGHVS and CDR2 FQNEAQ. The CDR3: CASSARILKLGELFF. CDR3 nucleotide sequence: TGTGCCAGCAGCGCACGGATCCTGAAGCTCGGGGAGCTGTTTTTT.

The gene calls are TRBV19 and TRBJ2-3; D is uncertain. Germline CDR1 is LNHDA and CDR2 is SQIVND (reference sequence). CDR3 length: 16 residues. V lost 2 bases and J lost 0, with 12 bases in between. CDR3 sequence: CASSIFARSSTDTQYF. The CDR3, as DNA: TGTGCCAGTAGTATATTCGCCCGAAGTAGCACAGATACGCAGTATTTT.

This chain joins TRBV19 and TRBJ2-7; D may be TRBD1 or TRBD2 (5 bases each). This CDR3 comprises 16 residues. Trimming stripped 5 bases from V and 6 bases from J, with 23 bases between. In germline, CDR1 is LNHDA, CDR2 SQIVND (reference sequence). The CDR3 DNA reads TGTGCCAGTAGTCCCCACCCGGGGCCTAACTTGGGCGAGCAGTACTTC. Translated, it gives CASSPHPGPNLGEQYF.

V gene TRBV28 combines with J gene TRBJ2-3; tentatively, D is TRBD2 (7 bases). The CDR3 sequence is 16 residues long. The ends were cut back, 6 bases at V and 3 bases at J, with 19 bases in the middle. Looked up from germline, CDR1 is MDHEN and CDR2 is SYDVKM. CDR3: CASSPRGRGGTDTQYF. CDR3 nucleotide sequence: TGTGCCAGCAGCCCCCGGGGTAGGGGGGGTACAGATACGCAGTATTTT.

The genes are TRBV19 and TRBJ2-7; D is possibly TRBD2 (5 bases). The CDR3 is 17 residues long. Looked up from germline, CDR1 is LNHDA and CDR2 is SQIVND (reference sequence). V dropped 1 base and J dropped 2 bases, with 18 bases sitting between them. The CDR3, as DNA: TGTGCCAGTAGTATAGGGCTAGGCGGGCTCCGAACCTACGAGCAGTACTTC. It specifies CASSIGLGGLRTYEQYF.

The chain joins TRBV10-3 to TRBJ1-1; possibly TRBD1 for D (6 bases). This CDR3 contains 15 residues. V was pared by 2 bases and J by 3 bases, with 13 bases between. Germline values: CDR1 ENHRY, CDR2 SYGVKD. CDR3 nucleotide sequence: TGTGCCATCAGTGAGCGAGGGGGAGCTCACACTGAAGCTTTCTTT. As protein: CAISERGGAHTEAFF.

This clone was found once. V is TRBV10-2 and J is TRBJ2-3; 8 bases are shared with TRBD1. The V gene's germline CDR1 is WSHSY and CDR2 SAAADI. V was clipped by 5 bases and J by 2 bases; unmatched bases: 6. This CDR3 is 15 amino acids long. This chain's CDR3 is CASSSGQVITDTQYF. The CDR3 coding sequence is TGCGCCAGCAGTTCGGGACAGGTTATCACAGATACGCAGTATTTT.

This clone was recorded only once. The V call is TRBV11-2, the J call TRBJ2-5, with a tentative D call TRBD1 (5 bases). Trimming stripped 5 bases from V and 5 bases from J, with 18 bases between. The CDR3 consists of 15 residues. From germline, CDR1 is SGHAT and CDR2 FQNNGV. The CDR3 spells CASSLGSGPGETQYF. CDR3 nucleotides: TGTGCCAGCAGCCTTGGGTCAGGGCCAGGGGAGACCCAGTACTTC. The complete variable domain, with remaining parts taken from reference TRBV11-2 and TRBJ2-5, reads EAGVAQSPRYKIIEKRQSVAFWCNPISGHATLYWYQQILGQGPKLLIQFQNNGVVDDSQLPKDRFSAERLKGVDSTLKIQPAKLEDSAVYLCASSLGSGPGETQYFGPGTRLLVL.

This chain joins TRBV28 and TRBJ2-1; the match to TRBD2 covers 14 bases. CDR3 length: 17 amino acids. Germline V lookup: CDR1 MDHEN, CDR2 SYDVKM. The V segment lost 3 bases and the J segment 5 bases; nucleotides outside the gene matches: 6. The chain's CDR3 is CASSFWTSGRIDNEQFF. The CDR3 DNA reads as TGTGCCAGCAGTTTTTGGACTAGCGGGAGGATCGACAATGAGCAGTTCTTC.